The 22 T cell receptor beta chains in this list originate from one sample, sequenced in a study of cytomegalovirus exposure and HLA in healthy donors. Primers: 60 Vbeta forward and 13 Jbeta reverse. TCRdb keeps only in-frame clones here, not all; method: immunoSEQ multiplex PCR. This sample has about 75,000 clones, with about 79% found just once. The sequencing input was PBMCs. These receptors were collected from a man in his sixties or seventies in good health and CMV-seropositive.

The chain is built from TRBV4-1 and TRBJ2-1; D possibly corresponds to TRBD2 (6 bases). Trimming removed 0 bases at V and 8 bases at J, with 20 bases between. Germline lookup yields CDR1 MGHRA and CDR2 YSYEKL. CDR3 length: 17 amino acids. The CDR3: CASSQDRNEQTGDEQFF. As DNA, the CDR3 is TGCGCCAGCAGCCAAGATCGAAATGAACAGACGGGGGATGAGCAGTTCTTC.

The gene calls are TRBV7-3 and TRBJ1-1; 8 nucleotides align to TRBD1. Germline loops: CDR1 SGHTA, CDR2 FQGTGA. The CDR3 totals 14 residues. With 5 bases clipped from V and 4 bases from J, the junction kept 6 bases outside the gene matches. The CDR3 reads CASSDGQGFTEAFF. As DNA, the CDR3 is TGTGCCAGCAGCGACGGACAGGGTTTCACTGAAGCTTTCTTT.

This rearrangement joins TRBV11-2 to TRBJ2-2; possible D gene TRBD2, 6 bases. The CDR3 has 16 residues. Trimming removed 0 bases from V and 7 bases from J, with 15 bases in between. Germline V gene data show CDR1 as SGHAT and CDR2 as FQNNGV. The CDR3 loop reads CASSLDLLASGGELFF. The CDR3 DNA is TGTGCCAGCAGCTTAGATTTACTAGCTTCGGGCGGGGAGCTGTTTTTT.

In DNA, the CDR3 is TGTGCCAGCAGGTCACGGGGTGGCGGCTACACCTTC. This codes for CASRSRGGGYTF. J is TRBJ1-2 and V is TRBV6-5; no clear D gene. The length of the CDR3 is 12 residues. V lost 6 bases to trimming and J lost 8 bases, with 13 bases between them. Germline V gene sequence: CDR1 MNHEY, CDR2 SVGAGI.

This sequence joins TRBV11-2 and TRBJ1-6; unclear D gene. The germline V gene has CDR1 SGHAT and CDR2 FQNNGV. Between the trimmed V and J ends, which lost 8 bases and 10 bases, there was a span of 12 bases. The CDR3 has 12 amino acids. For the CDR3, the DNA is TGTGCCAGCGCCTCCAGATGGTCACCCCTCCACTTT. Translated, it gives CASASRWSPLHF.

To note about this clone: One end of the junction does not line up with germline, which may come from a read error. V is TRBV10-3 and J is TRBJ2-7; TRBD1 might be the D (5 bases). CDR3 length: 13 amino acids. CDR1 is ENHRY, CDR2 SYGVKD, per germline. The CDR3 region is CAIGEQAPYEQYF. CDR3 nucleotide sequence: TGTGCCATCGGTGAACAGGCCCCCTACGAGCAGTACTTC.

This clone was counted a few times. V and J are TRBV6-5 and TRBJ2-1, with TRBD1 matching over 9 bases. Germline values: CDR1 MNHEY, CDR2 SVGAGI. This CDR3 comprises 15 residues. Germline trimming cut 6 bases from V and 6 bases from J; bases unmatched to any gene: 9. The chain's CDR3 is CASRSDRGGSNEQFF. CDR3 coding DNA: TGTGCCAGCAGGTCGGACAGGGGAGGGAGCAATGAGCAGTTCTTC.

The J gene is TRBJ2-5, the V gene TRBV10-1, with 8 nucleotides matching TRBD2. Germline CDR1 is WNHNN and CDR2 is SYGVQD (reference sequence). V shed 0 bases and J 9 bases; nucleotides not matched to a gene: 0. CDR3 size: 12 residues. As DNA, the CDR3 is TGCGCCAGCAGTGAGTCCGGGGGGGCCCAGTACTTC. This codes for CASSESGGAQYF.

V usage is TRBV7-8 and J usage is TRBJ2-7; 8 bases agree with TRBD2. CDR1 SGHVS and CDR2 FQNEAQ come from the germline V gene. The CDR3 consists of 20 residues. V shed 4 bases and J 3 bases; nucleotides not matched to a gene: 23. CDR3 loop: CASSSPRGGPPSSYIYEQYF. The CDR3 coding sequence is TGTGCCAGCAGCTCCCCTCGCGGGGGGCCTCCCTCCTCATATATCTACGAGCAGTACTTC.

V gene TRBV4-1 combines with J gene TRBJ1-3; D is unclear. Germline values: CDR1 MGHRA, CDR2 YSYEKL. Trimming left V 2 bases short and J 2 bases short, with 16 bases between. CDR3 length equals 17 residues. CDR3: CASSQLQDFFAGNTIYF. The DNA for the CDR3 is TGCGCCAGCAGCCAACTTCAGGACTTTTTCGCTGGAAACACCATATATTTT.

The chain employs TRBV28 and TRBJ2-2; 9 positions match TRBD2. Germline CDR1 reads MDHEN; CDR2 reads SYDVKM. With 7 bases clipped from V and 7 bases from J, the junction kept 7 bases outside the gene matches. The CDR3 runs to 14 residues. CDR3 in amino acids: CASNAGGLSGELFF. The CDR3 nucleotides are TGTGCCAGCAACGCGGGGGGGCTGAGCGGGGAGCTGTTTTTT.

A word on this clone: A junction end diverges from the germline sequence, so it may reflect a read error. The sample has other DNA sequences that encode this CDR3 too. The chain employs TRBV2 and TRBJ2-6; 7 nucleotides agree with TRBD1. Looked up from germline, CDR1 is SNHLY and CDR2 is FYNNEI. The CDR3 contains 17 residues. The CDR3 spells CASRSDRESSGANVLTF. CDR3 bases: TGTGCCAGCAGATCTGACAGGGAGAGCTCTGGGGCCAACGTCCTGACCTTC.

This chain connects TRBV15 to TRBJ2-1, with D perhaps matching TRBD2 (5 bases). V gave up 0 bases and J gave up 0 bases, with 6 bases separating them. The length of the CDR3 is 15 residues. Per germline, CDR1 LNHNV and CDR2 YYDKDF (reference sequence). CDR3 nucleotides: TGTGCCACCAGCAGAGATCGGGGCTCCTACAATGAGCAGTTCTTC. It encodes CATSRDRGSYNEQFF.

This chain joins TRBV21-1 and TRBJ1-2; the DNA was not compared with TRBD1, the D call given in the table. TRBV21-1 is a listed pseudogene. The CDR3 is 14 residues long. The CDR3 nucleotides read TGTGCCAGCAGCAAAGTACTGGGCGACTATGGCTACACCTTC. Its protein is CASSKVLGDYGYTF.

The chain recombines TRBV5-4 with TRBJ2-5, with a weak D call TRBD2 (6 bases). Per the germline V gene, CDR1 is SGHNT and CDR2 is YYREEE (reference sequence). CDR3 size: 14 residues. V was clipped by 3 bases and J by 5 bases, with 14 bases between them. The CDR3 is CASSSGGGFETQYF. In nucleotides, the CDR3 is TGTGCCAGCAGCTCGGGTGGGGGGTTTGAGACCCAGTACTTC.

The CDR3: CASSLTTSGSSYNEQFF. The CDR3 DNA reads as TGCGCCAGCAGCCTCACTACTAGCGGGAGCTCCTACAATGAGCAGTTCTTC. V is TRBV5-1 and J is TRBJ2-1, with 11 positions matching TRBD2. The CDR3 extends over 17 amino acids. From germline, CDR1 is SGHRS and CDR2 YFSETQ. The V gene end was trimmed by 4 bases and the J gene end by 0 bases; junction bases not matched to a gene: 6.

The count of this clone is one. The chain recombines TRBV14 with TRBJ2-3; 8 nucleotides align to TRBD2. The CDR3 runs to 16 residues. The germline V gene encodes CDR1 SGHDN and CDR2 FVKESK. With 6 bases clipped from V and 2 bases from J, the junction kept 10 bases outside the gene matches. The CDR3 DNA is TGTGCCAGCAGTCGGGGACTAGTTTTATTCACAGATACGCAGTATTTT. Translation: CASSRGLVLFTDTQYF. The full variable domain, rest sourced from reference TRBV14 and TRBJ2-3, is EAGVTQFPSHSVIEKGQTVTLRCDPISGHDNLYWYRRVMGKEIKFLLHFVKESKQDESGMPNNRFLAERTGGTYSTLKVQPAELEDSGVYFCASSRGLVLFTDTQYFGPGTRLTVL.

The chain links TRBV7-2 to TRBJ1-5; tentative D call: TRBD1 (6 bases). V lost 1 base to trimming and J lost 0 bases, with 10 bases between them. The CDR3 loop spans 16 amino acids. Germline V gene data show CDR1 as SGHTA and CDR2 as FQGNSA. This chain's CDR3 is CASSLVSGDSNQPQHF. The CDR3 region has the DNA TGTGCCAGCAGCTTAGTGTCAGGGGATAGCAATCAGCCCCAGCATTTT.

The V call is TRBV5-4, the J call TRBJ2-5; 11 bases fit TRBD1. The CDR3 covers 14 residues. From germline, CDR1 is SGHNT and CDR2 YYREEE (reference sequence). Unmatched junction bases numbered 4, after V lost 4 bases and J lost 5 bases. DNA of the CDR3: TGTGCCAGCAGCATGGACAGGGGGCGTGAGACCCAGTACTTC. The encoded protein is CASSMDRGRETQYF.

The rearrangement links TRBV5-1 to TRBJ2-1, with TRBD2 identical over 9 bases. V lost 0 bases, J lost 2 bases, and 9 bases stayed unmatched. This CDR3 spans 18 amino acids. Germline V CDR1 and CDR2: SGHRS, YFSETQ. The CDR3 region is CASSLGAWTSEAYNEQFF. The CDR3 DNA follows: TGCGCCAGCAGCTTGGGGGCCTGGACTAGCGAGGCCTACAATGAGCAGTTCTTC.

This clone was picked up a small number of times. This rearrangement joins TRBV5-4 to TRBJ2-6; 8 nucleotides match TRBD1. Germline values: CDR1 SGHNT, CDR2 YYREEE (reference sequence). CDR3 size: 16 residues. J lost 1 base, V lost 6 bases, and 6 bases had no gene match. CDR3 loop: CASNLQGVSGANVLTF. CDR3 nucleotide sequence: TGTGCCAGCAACTTACAGGGGGTATCTGGGGCCAACGTCCTGACTTTC.

J is TRBJ1-6 and V is TRBV9; weak D call: TRBD1 (6 bases). V was shortened by 3 bases and J by 6 bases, with 16 bases between the two germline ends. Germline assignment: CDR1 SGDLS and CDR2 YYNGEE. The CDR3 sequence is 16 residues long. The CDR3 spells CASSGDKRGFNSPLHF. The CDR3 DNA reads as TGTGCCAGCAGCGGGGACAAGAGGGGCTTTAATTCACCCCTCCACTTT. The full variable domain, in which reference TRBV9 and TRBJ1-6 provide the parts outside the CDR3, is DSGVTQTPKHLITATGQRVTLRCSPRSGDLSVYWYQQSLDQGLQFLIQYYNGEERAKGNILERFSAQQFPDLHSELNLSSLELGDSALYFCASSGDKRGFNSPLHFGNGTRLTVT.